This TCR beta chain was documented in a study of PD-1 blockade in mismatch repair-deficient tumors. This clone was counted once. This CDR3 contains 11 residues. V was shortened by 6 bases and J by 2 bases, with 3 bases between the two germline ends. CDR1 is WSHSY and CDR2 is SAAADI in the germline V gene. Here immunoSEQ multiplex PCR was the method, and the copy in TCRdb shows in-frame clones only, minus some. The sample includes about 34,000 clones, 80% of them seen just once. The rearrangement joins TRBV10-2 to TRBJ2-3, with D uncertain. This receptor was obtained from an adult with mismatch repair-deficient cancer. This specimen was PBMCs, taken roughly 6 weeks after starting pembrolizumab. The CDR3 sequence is CASSNTDTQYF. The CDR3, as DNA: TGCGCCAGCAGCAACACAGATACGCAGTATTTT.